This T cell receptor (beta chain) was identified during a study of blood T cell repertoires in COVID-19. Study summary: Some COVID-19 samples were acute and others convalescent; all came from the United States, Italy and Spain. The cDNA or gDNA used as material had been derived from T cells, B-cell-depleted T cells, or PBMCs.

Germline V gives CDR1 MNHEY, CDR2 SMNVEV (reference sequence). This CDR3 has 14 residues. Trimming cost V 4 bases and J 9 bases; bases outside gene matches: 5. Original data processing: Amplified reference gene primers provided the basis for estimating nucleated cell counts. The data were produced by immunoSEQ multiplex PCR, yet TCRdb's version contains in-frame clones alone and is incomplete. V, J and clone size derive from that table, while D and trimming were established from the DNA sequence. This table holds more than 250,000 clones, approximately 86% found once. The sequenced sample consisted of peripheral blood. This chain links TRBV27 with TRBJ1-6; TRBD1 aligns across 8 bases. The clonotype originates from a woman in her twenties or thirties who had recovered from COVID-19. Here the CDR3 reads CASSYQGASSPLHF. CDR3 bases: TGTGCCAGCAGTTATCAGGGGGCAAGTTCACCCCTCCACTTT.